One sample yielded the 8 T cell receptor beta chains listed below, sequenced in a study of response to subunit inactivated influenza vaccine. TCRdb re-called the RT-PCR reads through MiXCR, storing one row per CDR3 protein. Among roughly 760,000 distinct CDR3 sequences listed, 20% to 25% were seen once. This material consisted of PBMCs from blood, taken 4 to 6 days after vaccination. The receptors originated from a man aged 50 or older who received an inactivated influenza vaccine.

J is TRBJ2-5 and V is TRBV2; 11 bases match TRBD2. V was pared by 6 bases and J by 4 bases, with 4 bases of the junction left unmatched. This CDR3 is built from 14 residues. CDR1 SNHLY and CDR2 FYNNEI come from the germline V gene. CDR3 bases: TGTGCCAGCAGGACTAGCGGGGCGGTAGAGACCCAGTACTTC. Translated: CASRTSGAVETQYF. Together with reference TRBV2 and TRBJ2-5, the CDR3 gives the full variable domain: EPEVTQTPSHQVTQMGQEVILRCVPISNHLYFYWYRQILGQKVEFLVSFYNNEISEKSEIFDDQFSVERPDGSNFTLKIRSTKLEDSAMYFCASRTSGAVETQYFGPGTRLLVL.

As concerns this clonotype: At one end the junction does not follow the germline gene, possibly because of a read error. The chain uses TRBV6-5 and TRBJ1-2; possible D gene TRBD1, 5 bases. The CDR3 sequence is 13 residues long. Germline V gives CDR1 MNHEY, CDR2 SVGAGI. CDR3 DNA sequence: TGTGCCAGCAGTGACTCAGGGTTCGGGGGCTACACCTTC. It translates to CASSDSGFGGYTF.

This clonotype was counted between two and nine times. CDR3 amino acids: CASSLSSGASSGNTIYF. CDR3 bases: TGTGCCAGCAGCTTAAGTTCCGGGGCCAGCTCTGGAAACACCATATATTTT. The chain couples TRBV7-6 to TRBJ1-3, with D perhaps matching TRBD1 (5 bases). V dropped 2 bases and J dropped 0 bases, with 14 bases sitting between them. Germline lookup yields CDR1 SGHVS and CDR2 FNYEAQ. The CDR3 covers 17 residues.

This sequence joins TRBV12-3 or TRBV12-4 and TRBJ2-3; D remains ambiguous. The CDR3 runs 16 residues. V gave up 6 bases and J gave up 4 bases, with 20 bases separating them. CDR3 nucleotides: TGTGCCAGCAGCCAGACACCAACCAGGTCCGCAGATACGCAGTATTTT. It translates to CASSQTPTRSADTQYF.

The CDR3 region is CASSRAPETEAFF. CDR3 DNA: TGTGCCAGCAGCCGAGCCCCCGAAACTGAAGCTTTCTTT. The gene calls are TRBV7-2 and TRBJ1-1; D gene unclear. The germline gives CDR1 SGHTA, CDR2 FQGNSA. V gave up 5 bases and J gave up 5 bases, with 12 bases separating them. CDR3 length: 13 residues.

V and J are TRBV12-3 or TRBV12-4 and TRBJ1-1, with no clear D. The CDR3 covers 14 residues. Trimming shortened V by 7 bases and J by 1 base, and 13 bases separated the two germline ends. In nucleotides, the CDR3 is TGTGCCAGCACCCTAGACGGTGCGAACACTGAAGCTTTCTTT. It is translated as CASTLDGANTEAFF.

This clonotype was found a few times. Germline and junction disagree at one end, which may indicate a read error. The rearrangement joins TRBV2 to TRBJ1-2; D gene uncertain. The germline CDR1 and CDR2 sequences are SNHLY and FYNNEI. The CDR3 is 15 amino acids. The CDR3 here is CASSDRVGVNHGYTF. CDR3 DNA: TGTGCCAGCAGTGATCGTGTTGGTGTTAACCATGGCTACACCTTC.

The rearrangement links TRBV27 to TRBJ1-4; the D gene is possibly TRBD1 (6 bases). This CDR3 contains 13 residues. The V gene's germline CDR1 is MNHEY and CDR2 SMNVEV (reference sequence). V lost 3 bases, J lost 7 bases, and 9 bases lay in between. Here the CDR3 DNA reads TGTGCCAGCAGTTTCCAGGGGAGTGAAAAACTGTTTTTT. Its protein product is CASSFQGSEKLFF.